A single sample gave rise to the 32 T cell receptor beta chains below, sequenced in a study of cytomegalovirus exposure and HLA in healthy donors. In the PCR, 60 Vbeta and 13 Jbeta primers were used. The table came from immunoSEQ multiplex PCR; TCRdb's copy has only in-frame clones and leaves some out. The sample contains some 100,000 clones, approximately 70% of which appear only once. Sequenced: PBMCs. Receptors originate from a woman aged 18-30 years in good health and CMV-seropositive.

This clone was seen only a few times. This chain connects TRBV7-3 to TRBJ2-1; D gene ambiguous. Germline values: CDR1 SGHTA, CDR2 FQGTGA. Trimming took 1 base from V and 6 from J, leaving 4 bases between them. CDR3 length equals 12 residues. The CDR3 sequence is CASSLSGNEQFF. DNA for the CDR3: TGTGCCAGCAGCTTAAGCGGCAATGAGCAGTTCTTC.

The chain carries TRBV7-2 and TRBJ2-1, with 8 bases identical to TRBD1. The CDR3 is 16 residues long. Germline CDR1 is SGHTA and CDR2 is FQGNSA. V lost 6 bases to trimming and J lost 0 bases; unmatched junction nucleotides: 7. CDR3 in amino acids: CASRDRDRGSYNEQFF. In DNA form, the CDR3 reads TGTGCCAGCAGAGACAGAGACAGGGGCTCCTACAATGAGCAGTTCTTC.

A word on this clone: At one of its ends the junction is not consistent with the germline gene, which may arise from a read error. The chain links TRBV5-1 to TRBJ2-6, with a possible D match to TRBD1 (5 bases). Per germline, CDR1 SGHRS and CDR2 YFSETQ. This CDR3 is built from 16 residues. This CDR3 reads CASSFSGDSGANVLAF. The CDR3 DNA follows: TGCGCCAGCAGCTTCTCCGGAGACTCTGGGGCCAACGTCCTGGCTTTC.

The chain recombines TRBV6-1 with TRBJ2-4; D is undetermined. Germline V CDR1 and CDR2: MNHNS, SASEGT. This CDR3 region has 14 residues. With 1 base removed from V and 3 bases from J, the gap between germline ends came to 7 bases. The CDR3 here is CASSEGNSKNIQYF. CDR3 nucleotide sequence: TGTGCCAGCAGTGAAGGTAACAGCAAAAACATTCAGTACTTC.

V is TRBV18 and J is TRBJ1-1, with no clear D. CDR3 length equals 13 residues. V was shortened by 3 bases and J by 5 bases, with 10 bases between the two germline ends. Germline V gene lookup returns CDR1 KGHSH and CDR2 LQKENI. CDR3 loop: CASSPVKRTEAFF. DNA of the CDR3: TGTGCCAGCTCACCGGTAAAGCGGACTGAAGCTTTCTTT.

The chain combines TRBV19 with TRBJ2-7; 11 nucleotides line up with TRBD2. The CDR3 runs to 15 residues. Germline CDR1 reads LNHDA; CDR2 reads SQIVND (reference sequence). Losses at the gene ends were 3 bases for V and 5 bases for J; bases not matched to a gene: 6. The CDR3 region has the DNA TGTGCCAGTAGTATCTTAGCGGGAGGGCCCCACGAGCAGTACTTC. Translated, it gives CASSILAGGPHEQYF.

The chain has TRBV28 and TRBJ1-5, with TRBD1 identical over 9 bases. With V trimmed by 6 bases and J by 4 bases, 10 bases remained unmatched. Germline V gene sequence: CDR1 MDHEN, CDR2 SYDVKM. This CDR3 spans 16 amino acids. Here the CDR3 reads CASRPRTGAQNQPQHF. For the CDR3, the DNA is TGTGCCAGCAGGCCTCGGACAGGGGCCCAAAATCAGCCCCAGCATTTT.

The chain couples TRBV6-1 to TRBJ1-1, with TRBD1 identical over 9 bases. The CDR3 runs to 15 residues. After removal of 6 bases from V and 2 bases from J, the junction contained 7 bases not matched to a gene. CDR1 and CDR2 from the germline V gene are MNHNS and SASEGT. The CDR3 coding sequence is TGTGCCAGCAGGGGACAGGGTGTGAGAAACACTGAAGCTTTCTTT. As protein: CASRGQGVRNTEAFF.

This clone was seen only a few times. This chain joins TRBV11-2 and TRBJ2-3; TRBD2 matches 7 bases. The germline CDR1 and CDR2 sequences are SGHAT and FQNNGV. J was trimmed by 4 bases and V by 0 bases; bases with no gene match: 10. This CDR3 contains 17 residues. The CDR3 loop reads CASSLDPWTSMADTQYF. DNA for the CDR3: TGTGCCAGCAGCTTAGATCCGTGGACTAGTATGGCAGATACGCAGTATTTT. Supplemented by reference TRBV11-2 and TRBJ2-3, the full variable domain reads EAGVAQSPRYKIIEKRQSVAFWCNPISGHATLYWYQQILGQGPKLLIQFQNNGVVDDSQLPKDRFSAERLKGVDSTLKIQPAKLEDSAVYLCASSLDPWTSMADTQYFGPGTRLTVL.

CDR3 bases: TGTGCCAGCAGCCCAGGCCGGACAGGCAATCAGCCCCAGCATTTT. Its translation: CASSPGRTGNQPQHF. The chain couples TRBV7-8 to TRBJ1-5, with TRBD1 as a possible D gene (6 bases). This CDR3 region has 15 residues. The germline V and J ends were trimmed by 5 bases and 2 bases, with 13 bases remaining between them. CDR1 and CDR2 from the germline V gene are SGHVS and FQNEAQ.

The rearrangement joins TRBV4-3 to TRBJ2-5; possible D gene TRBD1, 5 bases. V was trimmed by 0 bases and J by 2 bases, leaving 10 bases between them. CDR3 length equals 15 residues. Germline V CDR1 and CDR2: LGHNA, YSLEER. CDR3 nucleotides: TGCGCCAGCAGCCAAGATAGGGGCAGTCAAGAGACCCAGTACTTC. Translation: CASSQDRGSQETQYF.

The chain is built from TRBV6-1 and TRBJ2-7; D is unclear. V dropped 0 bases and J dropped 0 bases, with 9 bases sitting between them. Germline CDR1 reads MNHNS; CDR2 reads SASEGT. The CDR3 covers 15 residues. The DNA for the CDR3 is TGTGCCAGCAGTGAAGCGGCCCCTAGCTCCTACGAGCAGTACTTC. It yields the protein CASSEAAPSSYEQYF.

This clone was counted a few times. This chain connects TRBV6-4 to TRBJ2-2, with 9 bases fitting TRBD2. V lost 8 bases to trimming and J lost 1 base; unmatched junction nucleotides: 17. This CDR3 is built from 19 residues. The germline CDR1 and CDR2 sequences are MRHNA and SNTAGT. CDR3 nucleotides: TGTGCCAGCCATCCCGGAGATTCCCAGCGGGAGGTGAACACCGGGGAGCTGTTTTTT. It yields the protein CASHPGDSQREVNTGELFF.

V gene TRBV29-1 combines with J gene TRBJ2-1; tentatively, D is TRBD2 (5 bases). The V and J ends lost 3 bases and 6 bases respectively, with 6 bases between them. This CDR3 region has 11 residues. The V gene's germline CDR1 is SQVTM and CDR2 ANQGSEA. The CDR3 bases are TGCAGCGTTGATCGGGGCAATGAGCAGTTCTTC. Its protein product is CSVDRGNEQFF.

This chain connects TRBV2 to TRBJ2-2, with D perhaps TRBD1 (6 bases). The CDR3 totals 16 residues. CDR1 is SNHLY and CDR2 is FYNNEI in the germline V gene. V was shortened by 0 bases and J by 6 bases, with 14 bases between the two germline ends. In DNA form, the CDR3 reads TGTGCCAGCAGTGAAGCAAGTCCAGGGGATGCCGGGGAGCTGTTTTTT. Amino acids: CASSEASPGDAGELFF. Combining the CDR3 with reference TRBV2 and TRBJ2-2 gives the whole variable domain EPEVTQTPSHQVTQMGQEVILRCVPISNHLYFYWYRQILGQKVEFLVSFYNNEISEKSEIFDDQFSVERPDGSNFTLKIRSTKLEDSAMYFCASSEASPGDAGELFFGEGSRLTVL.

The chain combines TRBV27 with TRBJ1-5, with a tentative D call TRBD1 (6 bases). The CDR3 length is 16 residues. Trimming pared 0 bases from V and 1 base from J, leaving 10 bases between. Germline V lookup: CDR1 MNHEY, CDR2 SMNVEV (reference sequence). The CDR3 reads CASSLSSGVSNQPQHF. CDR3 DNA sequence: TGTGCCAGCAGTTTATCTTCAGGGGTGAGCAATCAGCCCCAGCATTTT.

The genes are TRBV6-5 and TRBJ2-7, with 7 bases that match TRBD1. Losses at the gene ends were 2 bases for V and 2 bases for J; bases not matched to a gene: 3. The CDR3 loop spans 14 amino acids. Germline CDR1 reads MNHEY; CDR2 reads SVGAGI. CDR3 sequence: CASSYRDSTYEQYF. Written as DNA, the CDR3 is TGTGCCAGCAGTTACCGGGACAGCACCTACGAGCAGTACTTC.

The rearrangement uses TRBV5-1 and TRBJ1-1, with 7 bases lining up with TRBD1. This CDR3 is built from 17 residues. The V and J ends lost 1 base and 0 bases, in that order; junction bases with no gene match: 9. CDR1 is SGHRS, CDR2 YFSETQ, per germline. The CDR3 is CASSLTGALTLNTEAFF. The CDR3 region has the DNA TGCGCCAGCAGCTTGACAGGGGCGTTGACCCTGAACACTGAAGCTTTCTTT.

The J gene is TRBJ2-1, the V gene TRBV7-9, with unresolved D. The V end lost 3 bases, the J end lost 8 bases, and 5 bases lay between the germline ends. The CDR3 spans 11 residues. Germline CDR1 reads SEHNR; CDR2 reads FQNEAQ (reference sequence). CDR3 protein: CASSFSDEQFF. DNA for the CDR3: TGTGCCAGCAGCTTTAGTGATGAGCAGTTCTTC.

The chain joins TRBV19 to TRBJ2-7, with 9 bases matching TRBD1. The V gene end was trimmed by 5 bases and the J gene end by 0 bases; junction bases not matched to a gene: 8. Germline CDR1 LNHDA, CDR2 SQIVND (reference sequence). There are 16 residues in the CDR3. CDR3 sequence (DNA): TGTGCCAGTAGTGACGGAGGACAGGGGCGCTCCTACGAGCAGTACTTC. Protein sequence: CASSDGGQGRSYEQYF.

The rearrangement joins TRBV5-1 to TRBJ1-2; 8 nucleotides agree with TRBD1. The CDR3 consists of 14 residues. Germline values: CDR1 SGHRS, CDR2 YFSETQ. J lost 5 bases, V lost 4 bases, and 7 bases had no gene match. The CDR3 is CASSNDRGQYGYTF. The DNA for the CDR3 is TGCGCCAGCAGCAACGACAGGGGACAGTATGGCTACACCTTC.

The chain employs TRBV15 and TRBJ1-2; D may be TRBD1 (5 bases). V lost 0 bases and J lost 8, with 7 bases in between. This CDR3 contains 12 residues. Germline V gene data show CDR1 as LNHNV and CDR2 as YYDKDF (reference sequence). CDR3 coding DNA: TGTGCCACCAGCAGAGATGCAGGGGGCTACACCTTC. This translates into CATSRDAGGYTF.

The chain carries TRBV7-7 and TRBJ2-2; the match to TRBD1 covers 9 bases. The CDR3 has 15 amino acids. V trimming: 5 bases; J trimming: 4 bases; junction bases outside the gene matches: 5. From germline, CDR1 is SSHAT and CDR2 FNYEAQ (reference sequence). The CDR3 region is CASSQSDRGTGELFF. As DNA, the CDR3 is TGTGCCAGCAGCCAGTCGGACAGGGGCACCGGGGAGCTGTTTTTT.

This chain connects TRBV9 to TRBJ2-3; 12 nucleotides line up with TRBD2. CDR1 SGDLS and CDR2 YYNGEE come from the germline V gene. The CDR3 covers 17 residues. The ends lost 3 bases at V and 6 bases at J; junction bases unmatched: 11. CDR3 residues: CASSAPLTSGSADTQYF. CDR3 nucleotide sequence: TGTGCCAGCAGCGCGCCCCTGACTAGCGGGAGCGCGGATACGCAGTATTTT.

The chain combines TRBV19 with TRBJ2-7; TRBD1 matches 9 bases. V shed 7 bases, J shed 3 bases, and the junction held 10 bases outside the gene matches. Germline lookup yields CDR1 LNHDA and CDR2 SQIVND (reference sequence). The CDR3 has 15 amino acids. The CDR3 nucleotides are TGTGCCAGTACCTACGGACAGGGGCTCAACTACGAGCAGTACTTC. Encoded protein: CASTYGQGLNYEQYF.

The chain employs TRBV5-1 and TRBJ1-2, with a weak D call TRBD1 (5 bases). The length of the CDR3 is 14 residues. CDR1 SGHRS and CDR2 YFSETQ come from the germline V gene. Trimming removed 3 bases from V and 4 bases from J, with 13 bases in between. CDR3 protein: CASSSGASVYGYTF. CDR3 DNA sequence: TGCGCCAGCAGCTCTGGGGCATCGGTCTATGGCTACACCTTC. The whole variable domain, filled in from reference TRBV5-1 and TRBJ1-2, reads KAGVTQTPRYLIKTRGQQVTLSCSPISGHRSVSWYQQTPGQGLQFLFEYFSETQRNKGNFPGRFSGRQFSNSRSEMNVSTLELGDSALYLCASSSGASVYGYTFGSGTRLTVV.

This clone was detected only once. The chain uses TRBV25-1 and TRBJ1-6, with no clear D. The germline gives CDR1 MGHDK, CDR2 SYGVNS. CDR3 length equals 12 residues. Trimming shortened V by 8 bases and J by 9 bases, and 11 bases separated the two germline ends. The DNA of the CDR3 is TGTGCCAGCTCATCCGAGGGTTCACCCCTCCACTTT. The encoded protein is CASSSEGSPLHF.

A few counts support this clone. This rearrangement joins TRBV6-1 to TRBJ1-2, with 7 bases lining up with TRBD1. Germline CDR1 and CDR2: MNHNS and SASEGT. V trimming: 4 bases; J trimming: 8 bases; junction bases outside the gene matches: 10. CDR3 length: 14 residues. CDR3: CASSGGQTMWGYTF. Written as DNA, the CDR3 is TGTGCCAGCAGTGGGGGACAGACGATGTGGGGCTACACCTTC.

The chain recombines TRBV5-4 with TRBJ2-1; 7 nucleotides line up with TRBD2. The V and J ends lost 4 bases and 8 bases, in that order; junction bases with no gene match: 12. CDR3 length: 15 amino acids. From germline, CDR1 is SGHNT and CDR2 YYREEE (reference sequence). CDR3 sequence: CASSAAGGSDDEQFF. The CDR3 DNA is TGTGCCAGCAGCGCTGCCGGCGGGAGTGACGATGAGCAGTTCTTC. Variable domain in full (rest from reference TRBV5-4 and TRBJ2-1): ETGVTQSPTHLIKTRGQQVTLRCSSQSGHNTVSWYQQALGQGPQFIFQYYREEENGRGNFPPRFSGLQFPNYSSELNVNALELDDSALYLCASSAAGGSDDEQFFGPGTRLTVL.

This clone was seen at least ten times. The rearrangement uses TRBV28 and TRBJ1-3; perhaps TRBD1 as D (6 bases). This CDR3 region has 15 residues. Germline V gene sequence: CDR1 MDHEN, CDR2 SYDVKM. Between the trimmed V and J ends, which lost 2 bases and 3 bases, there was a span of 11 bases. The CDR3 spells CASSLSQGIGNTIYF. The CDR3 DNA reads TGTGCCAGCAGTTTAAGTCAGGGGATTGGAAACACCATATATTTT.

The CDR3 nucleotides read TGCGCCAGCAGCCAGGGGACCGACCGGGTAGATACGCAGTATTTT. As protein: CASSQGTDRVDTQYF. The chain carries TRBV5-1 and TRBJ2-3; possible D gene TRBD1, 6 bases. The CDR3 is 15 amino acids. V shed 4 bases and J shed 5 bases, with 17 bases lying between them. Germline CDR1 reads SGHRS; CDR2 reads YFSETQ.

The V and J genes are TRBV27 and TRBJ2-3; perhaps TRBD2 as D (5 bases). CDR1 and CDR2 from the germline V gene are MNHEY and SMNVEV (reference sequence). V gave up 5 bases and J gave up 6 bases, with 12 bases separating them. CDR3 length: 13 amino acids. This CDR3 is CASSLAWEDTQYF. The CDR3 bases are TGTGCCAGCAGTCTTGCCTGGGAGGATACGCAGTATTTT.